Below are 31 T cell receptor beta chains sequenced from a single sample in a study of beta chain features in type 1 diabetes. Sequencing targeted expressed TCRB transcripts, as all isolated RNA had been reverse transcribed. The assay was immunoSEQ multiplex PCR, and TCRdb's table has in-frame clones only and misses some. Among 140,000 to 150,000 clones listed, 40% to 60% were seen once. What was sequenced was Tregs from blood. The receptors were sampled from a man aged 18 to 29 in good health.

V is TRBV2 and J is TRBJ1-2, with 7 bases matching TRBD1. CDR1 and CDR2 from the germline V gene are SNHLY and FYNNEI. The CDR3 runs 15 residues. V lost 6 bases to trimming and J lost 3 bases; unmatched junction nucleotides: 10. CDR3 DNA: TGTGCCAGCAGGAGAATGACAGGGTCGGACTATGGCTACACCTTC. Translating it yields CASRRMTGSDYGYTF. Together with reference TRBV2 and TRBJ1-2, the CDR3 gives the full variable domain: EPEVTQTPSHQVTQMGQEVILRCVPISNHLYFYWYRQILGQKVEFLVSFYNNEISEKSEIFDDQFSVERPDGSNFTLKIRSTKLEDSAMYFCASRRMTGSDYGYTFGSGTRLTVV.

In this sample, this clone turned up a few times. The chain carries TRBV9 and TRBJ2-1; TRBD2 matches 7 bases. The CDR3 is made up of 15 amino acids. Trimming took 4 bases from V and 6 from J; bases not matched to a gene: 10. The germline gives CDR1 SGDLS, CDR2 YYNGEE. CDR3 in DNA: TGTGCCAGCAGCACCGGACTAGTCCGGGGCAATGAGCAGTTCTTC. Protein sequence: CASSTGLVRGNEQFF.

This clone has only a few counts. The CDR3 protein is CAWNRGNSNQPQHF. The CDR3 bases are TGTGCCTGGAACAGGGGTAATAGCAATCAGCCCCAGCATTTT. V gene TRBV30 combines with J gene TRBJ1-5, with TRBD1 identical over 7 bases. Germline assignment: CDR1 GTSNPN and CDR2 SVGIG (reference sequence). The CDR3 has 14 amino acids. The V gene end was trimmed by 4 bases and the J gene end by 0 bases; junction bases not matched to a gene: 3.

This clone has just a few counts. The V call is TRBV4-1, the J call TRBJ1-1, with 9 nucleotides matching TRBD1. Germline V gene data show CDR1 as MGHRA and CDR2 as YSYEKL. V lost 3 bases to trimming and J lost 1 base; unmatched junction nucleotides: 0. The CDR3 length is 14 residues. As DNA, the CDR3 is TGCGCCAGCAGCCAGGGACAGGGGAACACTGAAGCTTTCTTT. Encoded protein: CASSQGQGNTEAFF.

This clone was detected a few times. The V gene is TRBV9, the J gene TRBJ1-1; TRBD1 matches 9 bases. The germline V gene has CDR1 SGDLS and CDR2 YYNGEE. The CDR3 is 15 residues long. With 0 bases clipped from V and 12 bases from J, the junction kept 12 bases outside the gene matches. CDR3 DNA: TGTGCCAGCAGCGTAGAGGGATTGTGGACAGGGGAGACTTTCTTT. Amino acids: CASSVEGLWTGETFF.

V usage is TRBV9 and J usage is TRBJ1-6; D unresolved. The CDR3 runs 14 residues. Trimming removed 0 bases from V and 10 bases from J, with 11 bases in between. Germline V lookup: CDR1 SGDLS, CDR2 YYNGEE. The CDR3 DNA reads as TGTGCCAGCAGCGTAGAGTCGTCGAGGTCACCCCTCCACTTT. Its translation is CASSVESSRSPLHF. Full variable domain (remainder filled in from reference TRBV9 and TRBJ1-6): DSGVTQTPKHLITATGQRVTLRCSPRSGDLSVYWYQQSLDQGLQFLIQYYNGEERAKGNILERFSAQQFPDLHSELNLSSLELGDSALYFCASSVESSRSPLHFGNGTRLTVT.

The rearrangement links TRBV9 to TRBJ1-2; 9 nucleotides match TRBD1. Germline CDR1 SGDLS, CDR2 YYNGEE. The CDR3 is 13 amino acids. J was trimmed by 5 bases and V by 5 bases; bases with no gene match: 4. The CDR3 region has the DNA TGTGCCAGCAGACAGACAGGGGGTTATGGCTACACCTTC. It codes for CASRQTGGYGYTF.

V gene TRBV2 combines with J gene TRBJ2-3; the match to TRBD2 covers 8 bases. The V gene end was trimmed by 6 bases and the J gene end by 2 bases; junction bases not matched to a gene: 7. CDR1 and CDR2 from the germline V gene are SNHLY and FYNNEI. The CDR3 length is 15 residues. CDR3 residues: CASRPSGYNTDTQYF. Written as DNA, the CDR3 is TGTGCCAGCAGACCTAGCGGGTATAACACAGATACGCAGTATTTT.

The J gene is TRBJ1-2, the V gene TRBV27; D remains ambiguous. Germline CDR1 and CDR2: MNHEY and SMNVEV (reference sequence). The CDR3 is made up of 15 amino acids. Between the trimmed V and J ends, which lost 6 bases and 0 bases, there was a span of 14 bases. The CDR3 reads CASRESGETNYGYTF. In DNA form, the CDR3 reads TGTGCCAGCAGGGAATCGGGAGAGACTAACTATGGCTACACCTTC.

The sample holds a few counts of this clone. J is TRBJ2-5 and V is TRBV7-9, with 7 bases aligning to TRBD1. CDR3 size: 14 residues. Germline values: CDR1 SEHNR, CDR2 FQNEAQ (reference sequence). Germline trimming cut 5 bases from V and 6 bases from J; bases unmatched to any gene: 9. The CDR3, as DNA: TGTGCCAGCAGCCCCCGGGACAGCTTGAAGACCCAGTACTTC. As protein: CASSPRDSLKTQYF.

The chain has TRBV19 and TRBJ1-2; 7 positions match TRBD1. J gave up 0 bases and V 6 bases, and 7 bases lay outside the gene matches. Germline assignment: CDR1 LNHDA and CDR2 SQIVND (reference sequence). The CDR3 covers 15 residues. In nucleotides, the CDR3 is TGTGCCAGTAGCCTACAGGGGACACCTAACTATGGCTACACCTTC. Translated: CASSLQGTPNYGYTF.

This sequence joins TRBV11-2 and TRBJ2-5, with a weak D call TRBD1 (6 bases). V was shortened by 1 base and J by 1 base, with 10 bases between the two germline ends. The CDR3 runs 15 residues. Germline loops: CDR1 SGHAT, CDR2 FQNNGV. The CDR3 loop reads CASSLGVGGQETQYF. CDR3 bases: TGTGCCAGCAGCTTAGGTGTAGGGGGCCAAGAGACCCAGTACTTC.

The V and J genes are TRBV9 and TRBJ1-1; D ambiguous. From germline, CDR1 is SGDLS and CDR2 YYNGEE. The CDR3 has 17 residues. V lost 5 bases, J lost 0 bases, and 20 bases lay in between. CDR3 sequence reads: CASRQPPGRLMNTEAFF. The CDR3 region has the DNA TGTGCCAGCAGGCAGCCCCCGGGGAGATTGATGAACACTGAAGCTTTCTTT.

This rearrangement joins TRBV7-2 to TRBJ2-1; 7 bases map to TRBD2. Germline values: CDR1 SGHTA, CDR2 FQGNSA. The CDR3 covers 15 residues. The V segment lost 1 base and the J segment 11 bases; nucleotides outside the gene matches: 11. This CDR3 is CASSLDRLALGKQFF. The CDR3 DNA follows: TGTGCCAGCAGCTTAGACCGACTAGCCCTAGGCAAGCAGTTCTTC.

V is TRBV7-9 and J is TRBJ2-5; no definite D call. Germline V lookup: CDR1 SEHNR, CDR2 FQNEAQ (reference sequence). Trimming cost V 1 base and J 0 bases, with 6 bases left between them. The CDR3 runs 14 residues. As DNA, the CDR3 is TGTGCCAGCAGCTTAGGCTACTACCAAGAGACCCAGTACTTC. Translation gives CASSLGYYQETQYF.

The CDR3 DNA reads as TGTGCCATCAGGAGTAGCGGGACGAGCTACGAGCAGTACTTC. This translates into CAIRSSGTSYEQYF. This chain connects TRBV10-3 to TRBJ2-7, with 8 bases fitting TRBD2. Germline V gene lookup returns CDR1 ENHRY and CDR2 SYGVKD. This CDR3 has 14 amino acids. Trimming cost V 6 bases and J 3 bases; bases outside gene matches: 7.

This chain joins TRBV2 and TRBJ2-4, with a weak D call TRBD2 (5 bases). The CDR3 is 14 residues long. The germline gives CDR1 SNHLY, CDR2 FYNNEI. Trimming shortened V by 7 bases and J by 1 base, and 11 bases separated the two germline ends. This CDR3 is CASNWGAAKNIQYF. Written as DNA, the CDR3 is TGTGCCAGCAACTGGGGAGCGGCCAAAAACATTCAGTACTTC.

The gene calls are TRBV28 and TRBJ2-5, with 14 bases identical to TRBD2. V dropped 4 bases and J dropped 4; count of bases not matched to a gene: 5. The CDR3 covers 16 residues. In germline, CDR1 is MDHEN, CDR2 SYDVKM. The CDR3 here is CASSWGLAGALETQYF. CDR3 DNA sequence: TGTGCCAGCAGTTGGGGACTAGCGGGGGCCTTAGAGACCCAGTACTTC.

V usage is TRBV2 and J usage is TRBJ2-3; 9 bases are a match to TRBD2. Germline V gives CDR1 SNHLY, CDR2 FYNNEI. The CDR3 is made up of 17 amino acids. V dropped 6 bases and J dropped 0; count of bases not matched to a gene: 10. The CDR3 here is CASSLVSLAGSTDTQYF. The DNA for the CDR3 is TGTGCCAGCAGCTTAGTGAGCCTAGCGGGGAGCACAGATACGCAGTATTTT.

This clone has just one count. In nucleotides, the CDR3 is TGTGCCACCTCAGGGCGGTGGGGTGCAACTAATGAAAAACTGTTTTTT. Its translation is CATSGRWGATNEKLFF. The V and J genes are TRBV13 and TRBJ1-4; a possible D gene is TRBD1 (5 bases). The CDR3 is 16 amino acids. The ends were cut back, 10 bases at V and 0 bases at J, with 18 bases in the middle. CDR1 is PRHDT, CDR2 FYEKMQ, per germline (reference sequence).

The chain has TRBV19 and TRBJ2-7; 8 bases match TRBD1. V was pared by 5 bases and J by 3 bases, with 9 bases of the junction left unmatched. The germline gives CDR1 LNHDA, CDR2 SQIVND (reference sequence). This CDR3 spans 15 amino acids. The CDR3 DNA reads as TGTGCCAGTAGTTCCCCTAACAGGGGGATCTACGAGCAGTACTTC. This sequence encodes CASSSPNRGIYEQYF.

The rearrangement joins TRBV6-5 to TRBJ2-7; 11 bases are shared with TRBD2. This CDR3 spans 16 amino acids. V shed 4 bases and J 0 bases; nucleotides not matched to a gene: 5. Per germline, CDR1 MNHEY and CDR2 SVGAGI. The CDR3 spells CASSFQTSGSSYEQYF. CDR3 coding DNA: TGTGCCAGCAGTTTCCAAACTAGCGGGAGCTCCTACGAGCAGTACTTC.

The chain has TRBV6-1 and TRBJ1-2, with 11 bases identical to TRBD1. V dropped 6 bases and J dropped 5; count of bases not matched to a gene: 8. The CDR3 runs to 15 residues. Looked up from germline, CDR1 is MNHNS and CDR2 is SASEGT. For the CDR3, the DNA is TGTGCCAGCAGGGCCGGACAGGGGGCAGAATATGGCTACACCTTC. This codes for CASRAGQGAEYGYTF.

The rearrangement links TRBV19 to TRBJ2-7, with 8 bases lining up with TRBD1. The V gene end was trimmed by 2 bases and the J gene end by 9 bases; junction bases not matched to a gene: 21. The CDR3 is made up of 18 amino acids. The germline gives CDR1 LNHDA, CDR2 SQIVND (reference sequence). The CDR3 sequence is CASSIRYEARGHQNGQYF. For the CDR3, the DNA is TGTGCCAGTAGTATACGGTACGAGGCCAGGGGGCATCAAAACGGGCAGTACTTC.

The chain employs TRBV7-2 and TRBJ2-5; no definite D call. The V and J ends lost 3 bases and 7 bases respectively, with 6 bases between them. The CDR3 sequence is 11 residues long. Germline V gene lookup returns CDR1 SGHTA and CDR2 FQGNSA. The CDR3 is CASSLSRTQYF. In DNA, the CDR3 is TGTGCCAGCAGCTTGAGTCGGACCCAGTACTTC.

The chain combines TRBV28 with TRBJ1-1; the D is unclear. The CDR3 loop spans 12 amino acids. V was trimmed by 6 bases and J by 10 bases, leaving 15 bases between them. Germline-derived CDR1 and CDR2 are MDHEN and SYDVKM. CDR3 in DNA: TGTGCCAGCAGGACCCCCCCGAGGAGAGCTTTCTTT. Its translation is CASRTPPRRAFF.

In its sample, this clone was seen a few times. This sequence joins TRBV29-1 and TRBJ2-7, with 11 bases that match TRBD2. V shed 6 bases and J 5 bases; nucleotides not matched to a gene: 6. Germline V gene data show CDR1 as SQVTM and CDR2 as ANQGSEA. The CDR3 is 13 residues long. The CDR3 region is CSVVAGGVNEQYF. DNA of the CDR3: TGCAGCGTGGTAGCGGGAGGGGTTAACGAGCAGTACTTC.

In its sample, this clone was seen a few times. The V call is TRBV6-5, the J call TRBJ2-6, with a weak D call TRBD2 (6 bases). Trimming took off 2 bases at V and 0 bases at J, with 8 bases between the two ends. This CDR3 contains 16 residues. Germline V gene sequence: CDR1 MNHEY, CDR2 SVGAGI. The CDR3 spells CASSYLGSSGANVLTF. Written as DNA, the CDR3 is TGTGCCAGCAGTTACCTCGGGAGCTCTGGGGCCAACGTCCTGACTTTC.

The chain is built from TRBV10-3 and TRBJ1-2; 8 bases line up with TRBD1. This CDR3 region has 15 residues. Germline V CDR1 and CDR2: ENHRY, SYGVKD. The J segment lost 2 bases and the V segment lost 5 bases, leaving 7 bases of the junction unmatched. Here the CDR3 reads CAISLTGTGNYGYTF. The CDR3 coding sequence is TGTGCCATCAGTTTAACCGGGACAGGAAACTATGGCTACACCTTC.

The chain carries TRBV7-9 and TRBJ1-4; 10 bases match TRBD1. Looked up from germline, CDR1 is SEHNR and CDR2 is FQNEAQ (reference sequence). Unmatched junction bases numbered 12, after V lost 5 bases and J lost 6 bases. This CDR3 contains 17 residues. The CDR3: CASSAGTGASFYEKLFF. The CDR3 DNA reads TGTGCCAGCAGCGCCGGGACAGGGGCTTCGTTCTATGAAAAACTGTTTTTT.

V gene TRBV5-1 combines with J gene TRBJ1-2, with 7 bases fitting TRBD1. V was pared by 0 bases and J by 7 bases, with 3 bases of the junction left unmatched. Germline V gene sequence: CDR1 SGHRS, CDR2 YFSETQ. This CDR3 region has 13 residues. The CDR3 sequence is CASSLANRGGYTF. CDR3 DNA sequence: TGCGCCAGCAGCTTGGCAAACAGGGGTGGCTACACCTTC.